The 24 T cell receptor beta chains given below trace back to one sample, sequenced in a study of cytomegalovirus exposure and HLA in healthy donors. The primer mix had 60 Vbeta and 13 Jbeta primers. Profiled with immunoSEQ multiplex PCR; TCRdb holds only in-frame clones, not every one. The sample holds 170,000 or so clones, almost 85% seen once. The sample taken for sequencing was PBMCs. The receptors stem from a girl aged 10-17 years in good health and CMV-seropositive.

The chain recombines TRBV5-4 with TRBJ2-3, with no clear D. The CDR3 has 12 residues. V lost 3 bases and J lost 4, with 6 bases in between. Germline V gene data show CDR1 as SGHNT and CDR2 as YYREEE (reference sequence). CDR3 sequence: CASSSFADTQYF. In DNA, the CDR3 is TGTGCCAGCAGCTCTTTTGCAGATACGCAGTATTTT. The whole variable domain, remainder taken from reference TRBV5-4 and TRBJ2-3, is ETGVTQSPTHLIKTRGQQVTLRCSSQSGHNTVSWYQQALGQGPQFIFQYYREEENGRGNFPPRFSGLQFPNYSSELNVNALELDDSALYLCASSSFADTQYFGPGTRLTVL.

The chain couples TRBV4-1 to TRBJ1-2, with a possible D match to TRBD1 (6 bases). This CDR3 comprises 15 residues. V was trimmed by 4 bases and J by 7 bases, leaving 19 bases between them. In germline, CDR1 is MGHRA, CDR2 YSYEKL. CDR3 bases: TGCGCCAGCAGCCGCCAGGGGAGCTTGGAGTCTGGCTACACCTTC. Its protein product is CASSRQGSLESGYTF.

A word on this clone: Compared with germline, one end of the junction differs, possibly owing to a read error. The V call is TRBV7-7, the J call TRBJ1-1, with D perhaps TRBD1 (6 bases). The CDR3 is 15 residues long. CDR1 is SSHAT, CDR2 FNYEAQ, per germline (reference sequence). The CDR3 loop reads CASSPLTGMNTEAFF. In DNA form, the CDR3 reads TGTGCTAGCAGCCCCCTGACAGGAATGAACACTGAAGCTTTCTTT.

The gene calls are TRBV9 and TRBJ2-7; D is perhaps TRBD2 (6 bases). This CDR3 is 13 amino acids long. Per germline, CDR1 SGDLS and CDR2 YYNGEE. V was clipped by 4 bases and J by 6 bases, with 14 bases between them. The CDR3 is CASSRGLGSEQYF. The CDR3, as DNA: TGTGCCAGCAGCCGGGGACTCGGCAGCGAGCAGTACTTC. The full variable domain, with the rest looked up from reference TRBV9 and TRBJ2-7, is DSGVTQTPKHLITATGQRVTLRCSPRSGDLSVYWYQQSLDQGLQFLIQYYNGEERAKGNILERFSAQQFPDLHSELNLSSLELGDSALYFCASSRGLGSEQYFGPGTRLTVT.

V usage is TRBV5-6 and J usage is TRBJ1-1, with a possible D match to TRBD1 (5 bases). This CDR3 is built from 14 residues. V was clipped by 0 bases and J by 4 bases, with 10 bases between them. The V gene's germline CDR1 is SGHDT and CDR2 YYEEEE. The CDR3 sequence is CASSLAGGGTEAFF. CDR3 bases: TGTGCCAGCAGCTTGGCCGGGGGGGGCACTGAAGCTTTCTTT.

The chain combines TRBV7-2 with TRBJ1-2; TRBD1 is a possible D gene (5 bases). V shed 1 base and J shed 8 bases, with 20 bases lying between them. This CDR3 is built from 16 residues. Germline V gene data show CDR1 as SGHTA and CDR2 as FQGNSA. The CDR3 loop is CASSLVGRQISGGYTF. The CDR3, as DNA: TGTGCCAGCAGCTTAGTGGGTCGGCAGATCTCAGGGGGCTACACCTTC.

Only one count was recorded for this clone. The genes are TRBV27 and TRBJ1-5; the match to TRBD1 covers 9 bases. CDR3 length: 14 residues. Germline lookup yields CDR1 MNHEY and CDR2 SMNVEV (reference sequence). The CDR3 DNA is TGTGTTGCGGGGACAGGGAGAGAATATCAGCCCCAGCATTTT. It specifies CVAGTGREYQPQHF.

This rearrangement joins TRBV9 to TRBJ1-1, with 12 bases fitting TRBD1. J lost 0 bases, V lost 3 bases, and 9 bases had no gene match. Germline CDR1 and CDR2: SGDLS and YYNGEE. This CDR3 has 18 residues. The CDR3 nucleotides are TGTGCCAGCAGCGGAAAATGGGACAGGGGGCTGATGAACACTGAAGCTTTCTTT. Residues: CASSGKWDRGLMNTEAFF.

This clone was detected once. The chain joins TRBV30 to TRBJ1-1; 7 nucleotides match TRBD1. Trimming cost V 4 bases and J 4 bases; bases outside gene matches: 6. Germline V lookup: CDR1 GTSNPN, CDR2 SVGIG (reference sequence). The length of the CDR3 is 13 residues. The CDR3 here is CAWNVTGATEAFF. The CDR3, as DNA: TGTGCCTGGAATGTTACAGGGGCCACTGAAGCTTTCTTT.

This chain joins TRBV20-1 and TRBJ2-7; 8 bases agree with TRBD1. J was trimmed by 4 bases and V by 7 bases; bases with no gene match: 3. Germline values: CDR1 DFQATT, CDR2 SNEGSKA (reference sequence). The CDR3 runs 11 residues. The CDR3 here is CSGGQEYEQYF. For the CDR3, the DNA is TGCAGTGGGGGACAGGAGTACGAGCAGTACTTC.

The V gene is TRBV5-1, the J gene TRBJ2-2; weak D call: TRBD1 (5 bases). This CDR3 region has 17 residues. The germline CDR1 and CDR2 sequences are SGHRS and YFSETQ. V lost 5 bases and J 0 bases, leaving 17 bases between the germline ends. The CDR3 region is CASSGATLLTNTGELFF. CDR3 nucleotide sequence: TGCGCCAGCAGTGGGGCCACCCTCCTCACGAACACCGGGGAGCTGTTTTTT.

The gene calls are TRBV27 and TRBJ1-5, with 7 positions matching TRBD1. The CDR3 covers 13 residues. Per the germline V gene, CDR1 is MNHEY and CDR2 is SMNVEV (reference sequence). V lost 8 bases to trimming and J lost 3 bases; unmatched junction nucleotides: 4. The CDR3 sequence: CASQGGNNQPQHF. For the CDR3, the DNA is TGTGCCAGCCAGGGGGGCAACAATCAGCCCCAGCATTTT.

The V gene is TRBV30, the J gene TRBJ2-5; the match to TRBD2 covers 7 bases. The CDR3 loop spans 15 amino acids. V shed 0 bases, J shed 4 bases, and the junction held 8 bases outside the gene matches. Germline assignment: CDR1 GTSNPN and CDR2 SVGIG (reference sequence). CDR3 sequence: CAWSVQRGGGETQYF. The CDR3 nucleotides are TGTGCCTGGAGTGTGCAGCGGGGTGGGGGAGAGACCCAGTACTTC.

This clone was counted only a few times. The CDR3 loop reads CASSILAGSEQFF. The CDR3 region has the DNA TGTGCCAGTAGTATTCTAGCGGGGTCTGAGCAGTTCTTC. V gene TRBV19 combines with J gene TRBJ2-1; 9 nucleotides agree with TRBD2. Germline-derived CDR1 and CDR2 are LNHDA and SQIVND (reference sequence). After removal of 3 bases from V and 9 bases from J, the junction contained 3 bases not matched to a gene. The CDR3 has 13 residues.

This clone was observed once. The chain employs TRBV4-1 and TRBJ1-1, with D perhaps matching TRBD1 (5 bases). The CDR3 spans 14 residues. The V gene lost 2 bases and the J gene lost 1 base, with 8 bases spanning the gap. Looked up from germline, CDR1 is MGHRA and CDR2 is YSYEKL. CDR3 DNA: TGCGCCAGCAGCCAAAGCAGGGAGAACACTGAAGCTTTCTTT. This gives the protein CASSQSRENTEAFF.

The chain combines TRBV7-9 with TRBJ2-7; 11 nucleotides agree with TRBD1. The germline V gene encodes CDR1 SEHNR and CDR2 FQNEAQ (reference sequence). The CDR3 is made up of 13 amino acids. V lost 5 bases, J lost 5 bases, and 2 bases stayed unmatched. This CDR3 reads CASSRTGGDEQYF. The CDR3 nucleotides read TGTGCCAGCAGCCGGACAGGGGGCGACGAGCAGTACTTC. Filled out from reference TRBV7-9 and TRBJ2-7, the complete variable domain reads DTGVSQNPRHKITKRGQNVTFRCDPISEHNRLYWYRQTLGQGPEFLTYFQNEAQLEKSRLLSDRFSAERPKGSFSTLEIQRTEQGDSAMYLCASSRTGGDEQYFGPGTRLTVT.

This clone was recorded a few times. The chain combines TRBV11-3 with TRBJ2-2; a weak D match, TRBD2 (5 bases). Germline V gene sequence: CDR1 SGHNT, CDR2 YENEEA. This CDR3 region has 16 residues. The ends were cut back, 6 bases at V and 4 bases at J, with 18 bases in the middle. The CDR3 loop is CASRERVRVATGELFF. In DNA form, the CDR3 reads TGTGCCAGCAGGGAGAGGGTCCGGGTGGCCACCGGGGAGCTGTTTTTT.

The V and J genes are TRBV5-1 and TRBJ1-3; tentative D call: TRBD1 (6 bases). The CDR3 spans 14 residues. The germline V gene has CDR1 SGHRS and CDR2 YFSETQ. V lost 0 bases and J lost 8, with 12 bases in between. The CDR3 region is CASSLEGRGYTIYF. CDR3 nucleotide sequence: TGCGCCAGCAGCTTGGAGGGCAGGGGATACACCATATATTTT.

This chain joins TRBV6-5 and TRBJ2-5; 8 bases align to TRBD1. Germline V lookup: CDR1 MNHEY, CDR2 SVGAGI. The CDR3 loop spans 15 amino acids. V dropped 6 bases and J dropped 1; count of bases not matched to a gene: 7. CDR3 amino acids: CASRPGTGIQETQYF. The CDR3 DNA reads TGTGCCAGCAGGCCGGGGACAGGCATCCAAGAGACCCAGTACTTC.

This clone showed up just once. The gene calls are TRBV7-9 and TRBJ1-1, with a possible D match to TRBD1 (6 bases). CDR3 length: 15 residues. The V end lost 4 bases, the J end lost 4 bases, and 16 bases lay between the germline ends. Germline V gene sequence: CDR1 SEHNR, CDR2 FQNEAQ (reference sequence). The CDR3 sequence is CASSSRRGRATEAFF. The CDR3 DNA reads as TGTGCCAGCAGCTCTAGAAGGGGGAGGGCCACTGAAGCTTTCTTT.

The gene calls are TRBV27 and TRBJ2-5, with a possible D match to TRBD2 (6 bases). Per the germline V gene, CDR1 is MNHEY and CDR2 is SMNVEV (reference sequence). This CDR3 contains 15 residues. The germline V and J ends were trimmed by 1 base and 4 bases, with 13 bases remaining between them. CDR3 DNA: TGTGCCAGCAGTTTATTTCTTTCGGAGGGAGAGACCCAGTACTTC. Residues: CASSLFLSEGETQYF.

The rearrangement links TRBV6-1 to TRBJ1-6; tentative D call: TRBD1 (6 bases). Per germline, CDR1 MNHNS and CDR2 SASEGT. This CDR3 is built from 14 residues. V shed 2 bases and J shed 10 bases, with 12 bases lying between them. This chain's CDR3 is CASSEWSGESPLHF. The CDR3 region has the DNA TGTGCCAGCAGTGAATGGTCAGGGGAATCACCCCTCCACTTT.

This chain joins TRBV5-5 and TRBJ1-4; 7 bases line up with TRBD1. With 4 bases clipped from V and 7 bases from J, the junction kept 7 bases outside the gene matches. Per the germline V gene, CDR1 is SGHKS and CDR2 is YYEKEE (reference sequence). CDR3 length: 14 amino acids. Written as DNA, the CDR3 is TGTGCCAGCAGCAAAGGGACAGCCTCTGAAAAACTGTTTTTT. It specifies CASSKGTASEKLFF.

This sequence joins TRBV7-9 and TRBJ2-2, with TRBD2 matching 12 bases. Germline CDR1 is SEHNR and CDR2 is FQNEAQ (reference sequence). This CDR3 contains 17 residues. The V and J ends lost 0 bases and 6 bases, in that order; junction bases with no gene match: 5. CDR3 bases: TGTGCCAGCAGCTTAGCTAAGGGACTAGCGGGCTCCGGGGAGCTGTTTTTT. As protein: CASSLAKGLAGSGELFF.